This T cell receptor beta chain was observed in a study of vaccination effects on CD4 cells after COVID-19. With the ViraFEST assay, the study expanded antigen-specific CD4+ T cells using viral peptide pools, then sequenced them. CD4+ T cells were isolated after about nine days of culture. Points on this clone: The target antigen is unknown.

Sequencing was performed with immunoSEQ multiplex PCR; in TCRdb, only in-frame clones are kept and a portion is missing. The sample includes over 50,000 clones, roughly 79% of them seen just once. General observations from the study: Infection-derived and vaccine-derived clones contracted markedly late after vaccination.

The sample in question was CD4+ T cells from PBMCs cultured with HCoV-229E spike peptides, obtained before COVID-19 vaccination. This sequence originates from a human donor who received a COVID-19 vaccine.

CDR3 in DNA: TGCAGCGTTCTGGACAGTTCGAGGAACACTGAAGCTTTCTTT. It yields the protein CSVLDSSRNTEAFF. The chain joins TRBV29-1 to TRBJ1-1, with TRBD1 as a possible D gene (6 bases). CDR1 and CDR2 from the germline V gene are SQVTM and ANQGSEA. V was clipped by 5 bases and J by 1 base, with 14 bases between them. This CDR3 comprises 14 residues.